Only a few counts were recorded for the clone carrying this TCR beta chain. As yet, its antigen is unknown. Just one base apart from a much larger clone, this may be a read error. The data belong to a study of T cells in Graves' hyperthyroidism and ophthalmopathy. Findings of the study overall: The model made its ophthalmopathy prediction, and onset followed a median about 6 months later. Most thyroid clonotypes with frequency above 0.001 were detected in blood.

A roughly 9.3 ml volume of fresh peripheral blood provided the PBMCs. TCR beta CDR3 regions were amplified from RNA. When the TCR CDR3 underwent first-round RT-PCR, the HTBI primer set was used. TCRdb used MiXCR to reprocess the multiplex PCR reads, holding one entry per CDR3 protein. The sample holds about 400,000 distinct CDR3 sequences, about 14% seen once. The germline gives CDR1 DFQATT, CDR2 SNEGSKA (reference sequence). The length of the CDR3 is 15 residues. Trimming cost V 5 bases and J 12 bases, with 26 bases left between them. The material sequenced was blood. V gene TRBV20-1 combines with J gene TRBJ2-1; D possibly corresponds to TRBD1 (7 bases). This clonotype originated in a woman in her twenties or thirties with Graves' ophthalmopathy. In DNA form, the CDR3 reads TGCAGTGCTCGAATTGCGGGACAGAGGGAATGGGGGCAGTTCTTC. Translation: CSARIAGQREWGQFF.